Following are 6 T cell receptor beta chains from one sample sequenced in a study of control samples from healthy donors and cancer patients. The method was immunoSEQ multiplex PCR; TCRdb's version includes in-frame clones alone and lacks a portion of them. Altogether fewer than 130,000 clones are present, roughly 90% being singletons, with the ten largest covering roughly 3.5%. Sequenced sample: PBMCs. These receptors originate from a woman aged 55-70 years with lung cancer.

The CDR3 loop is CAWSVQENTEAFF. The CDR3 nucleotides are TGTGCCTGGAGTGTCCAGGAGAACACTGAAGCTTTCTTT. The rearrangement links TRBV30 to TRBJ1-1; no definite D call. CDR3 size: 13 residues. Germline V gene data show CDR1 as GTSNPN and CDR2 as SVGIG (reference sequence). The V gene lost 0 bases and the J gene lost 1 base, with 6 bases spanning the gap.

This clone is medium-sized in the sample. The chain combines TRBV4-3 with TRBJ2-1; TRBD2 agrees at 9 bases. This CDR3 comprises 17 residues. V gave up 1 base and J gave up 2 bases; unmatched junction bases: 6. The germline V gene encodes CDR1 LGHNA and CDR2 YSLEER. This CDR3 reads CASSQVYGLAPYNEQFF. Here the CDR3 DNA reads TGCGCCAGCAGCCAAGTCTACGGACTAGCGCCCTACAATGAGCAGTTCTTC.

The gene calls are TRBV7-9 and TRBJ1-1; D is unclear. The CDR3 consists of 14 residues. Trimming stripped 1 base from V and 0 bases from J, with 6 bases between. From germline, CDR1 is SEHNR and CDR2 FQNEAQ (reference sequence). CDR3 amino acids: CASSLGEMNTEAFF. The CDR3 nucleotides are TGTGCCAGCAGCTTAGGCGAAATGAACACTGAAGCTTTCTTT.

The J gene is TRBJ2-2, the V gene TRBV18, with 9 positions matching TRBD2. V gave up 2 bases and J gave up 7 bases; unmatched junction bases: 5. The germline V gene has CDR1 KGHSH and CDR2 LQKENI. The CDR3 covers 15 residues. As DNA, the CDR3 is TGTGCCAGCTCACCAGCGGGGGGGCGCGACGGGGAGCTGTTTTTT. This sequence encodes CASSPAGGRDGELFF.

This chain joins TRBV6-5 and TRBJ1-4; D is ambiguous. The CDR3 runs 14 residues. The germline CDR1 and CDR2 sequences are MNHEY and SVGAGI. V was pared by 7 bases and J by 7 bases, with 16 bases between. This CDR3 reads CASNLDKFGEKLFF. In DNA, the CDR3 is TGTGCCAGCAATTTAGACAAATTCGGTGAAAAACTGTTTTTT.

Comment on this clone: Compared with germline, one end of the junction differs, possibly owing to a read error. V is TRBV27 and J is TRBJ1-1; TRBD1 matches 8 bases. Germline V lookup: CDR1 MNHEY, CDR2 SMNVEV (reference sequence). This CDR3 region has 12 residues. The CDR3 is CASSLLGQGAIF. The CDR3 DNA sequence: TGTGCCAGCAGTTTATTGGGGCAGGGGGCAATCTTT.